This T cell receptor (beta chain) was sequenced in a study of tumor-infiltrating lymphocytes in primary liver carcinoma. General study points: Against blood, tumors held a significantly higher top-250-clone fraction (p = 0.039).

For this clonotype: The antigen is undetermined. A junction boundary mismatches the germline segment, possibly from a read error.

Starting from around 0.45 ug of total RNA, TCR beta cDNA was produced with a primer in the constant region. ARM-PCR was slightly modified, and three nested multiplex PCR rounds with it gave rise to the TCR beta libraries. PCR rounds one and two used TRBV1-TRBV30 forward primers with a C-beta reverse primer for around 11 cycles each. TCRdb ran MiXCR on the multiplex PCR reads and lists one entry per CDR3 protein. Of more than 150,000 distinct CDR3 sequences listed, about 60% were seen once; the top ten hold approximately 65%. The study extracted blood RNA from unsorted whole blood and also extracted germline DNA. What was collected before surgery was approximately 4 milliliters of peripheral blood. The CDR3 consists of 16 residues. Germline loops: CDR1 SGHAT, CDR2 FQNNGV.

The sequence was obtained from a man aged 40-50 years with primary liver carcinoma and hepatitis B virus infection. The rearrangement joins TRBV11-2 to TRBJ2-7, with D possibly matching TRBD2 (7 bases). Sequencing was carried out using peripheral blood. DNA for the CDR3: TGTGACAGCAGCTCGTTAGGGGGGGACAAATCCTACGAGCAGTACTTC. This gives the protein CDSSSLGGDKSYEQYF.